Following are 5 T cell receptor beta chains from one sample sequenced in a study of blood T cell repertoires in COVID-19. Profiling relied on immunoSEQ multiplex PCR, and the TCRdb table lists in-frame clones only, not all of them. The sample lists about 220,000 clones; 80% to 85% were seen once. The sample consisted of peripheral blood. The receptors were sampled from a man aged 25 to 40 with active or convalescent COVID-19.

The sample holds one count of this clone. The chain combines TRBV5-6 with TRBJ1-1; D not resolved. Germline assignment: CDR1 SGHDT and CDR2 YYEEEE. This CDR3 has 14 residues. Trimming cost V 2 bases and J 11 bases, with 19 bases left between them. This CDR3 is CASSFGSRGREAFF. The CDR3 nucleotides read TGTGCCAGCAGCTTTGGGTCGAGAGGGAGGGAGGCTTTCTTT.

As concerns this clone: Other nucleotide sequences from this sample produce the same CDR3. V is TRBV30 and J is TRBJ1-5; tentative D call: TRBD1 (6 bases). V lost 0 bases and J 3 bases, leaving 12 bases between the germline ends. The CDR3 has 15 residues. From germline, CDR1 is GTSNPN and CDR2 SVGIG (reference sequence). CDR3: CAWSVNRALNQPQHF. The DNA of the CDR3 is TGTGCCTGGAGTGTGAACAGGGCCCTCAATCAGCCCCAGCATTTT.

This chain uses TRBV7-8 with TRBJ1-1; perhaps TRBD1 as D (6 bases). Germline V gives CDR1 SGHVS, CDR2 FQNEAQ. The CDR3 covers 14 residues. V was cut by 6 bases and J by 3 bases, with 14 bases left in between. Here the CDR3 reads CASSHNRVDTEAFF. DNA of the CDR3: TGTGCCAGCAGTCATAACAGGGTGGACACTGAAGCTTTCTTT.

The DNA for the CDR3 is TGTGCCAGCAGGCACAGGGTAACGGACTATGGCTACACCTTC. Amino acid sequence: CASRHRVTDYGYTF. The V call is TRBV28, the J call TRBJ1-2, with D perhaps TRBD1 (6 bases). V was trimmed by 6 bases and J by 3 bases, leaving 14 bases between them. The CDR3 is 14 amino acids. CDR1 is MDHEN and CDR2 is SYDVKM in the germline V gene.

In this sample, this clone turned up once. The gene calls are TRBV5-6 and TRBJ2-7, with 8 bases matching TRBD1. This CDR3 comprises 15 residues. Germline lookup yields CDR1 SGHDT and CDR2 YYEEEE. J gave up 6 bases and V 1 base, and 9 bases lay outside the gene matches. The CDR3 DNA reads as TGTGCCAGCAGCTTGAATTCCAGGGGGCAACGCGAGCAGTACTTC. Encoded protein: CASSLNSRGQREQYF.